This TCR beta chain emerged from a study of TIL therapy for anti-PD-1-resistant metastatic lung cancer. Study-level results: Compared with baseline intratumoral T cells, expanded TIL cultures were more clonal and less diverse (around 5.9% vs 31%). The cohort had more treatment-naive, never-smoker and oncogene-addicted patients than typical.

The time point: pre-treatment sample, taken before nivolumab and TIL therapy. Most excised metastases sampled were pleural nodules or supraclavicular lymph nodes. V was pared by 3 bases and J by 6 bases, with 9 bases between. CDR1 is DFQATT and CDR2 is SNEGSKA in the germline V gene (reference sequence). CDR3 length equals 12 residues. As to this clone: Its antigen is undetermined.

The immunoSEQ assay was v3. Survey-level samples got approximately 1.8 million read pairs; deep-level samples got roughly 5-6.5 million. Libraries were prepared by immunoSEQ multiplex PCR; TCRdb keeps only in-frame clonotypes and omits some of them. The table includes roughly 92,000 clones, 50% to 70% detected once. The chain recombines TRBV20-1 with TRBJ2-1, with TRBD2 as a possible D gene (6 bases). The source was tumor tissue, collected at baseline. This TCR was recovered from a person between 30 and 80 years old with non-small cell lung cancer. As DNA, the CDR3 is TGCAGTGCTAGTCGGGGGAGCAATGAGCAGTTCTTC. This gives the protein CSASRGSNEQFF.